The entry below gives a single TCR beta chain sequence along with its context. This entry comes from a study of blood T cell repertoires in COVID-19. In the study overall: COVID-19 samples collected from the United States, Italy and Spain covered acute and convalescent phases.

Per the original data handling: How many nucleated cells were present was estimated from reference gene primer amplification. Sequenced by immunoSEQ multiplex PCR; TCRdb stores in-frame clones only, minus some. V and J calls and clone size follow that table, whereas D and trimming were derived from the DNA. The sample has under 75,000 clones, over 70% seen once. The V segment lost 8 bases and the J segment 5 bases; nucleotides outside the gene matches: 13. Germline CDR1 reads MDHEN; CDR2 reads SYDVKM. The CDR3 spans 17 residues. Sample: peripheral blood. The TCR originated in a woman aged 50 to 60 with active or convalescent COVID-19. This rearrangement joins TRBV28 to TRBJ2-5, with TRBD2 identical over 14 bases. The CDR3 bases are TGTGCCAGCCGGAGGGGACTAGCGGGAGAAAGTTGGGAGACCCAGTACTTC. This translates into CASRRGLAGESWETQYF. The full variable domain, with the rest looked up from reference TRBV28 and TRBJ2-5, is DVKVTQSSRYLVKRTGEKVFLECVQDMDHENMFWYRQDPGLGLRLIYFSYDVKMKEKGDIPEGYSVSREKKERFSLILESASTNQTSMYLCASRRGLAGESWETQYFGPGTRLLVL.